This T cell receptor beta chain derives from a study of blood T cell repertoires in COVID-19. For the study at large: Sample material is recorded as cDNA or gDNA derived from T cells, B-cell-depleted T cells, or PBMCs.

The ends were cut back, 1 base at V and 5 bases at J, with 2 bases in the middle. This CDR3 comprises 12 residues. Germline CDR1 is MNHEY and CDR2 is SVGEGT. Assay: immunoSEQ multiplex PCR; the TCRdb copy retains only in-frame clones and omits some. The data hold 200,000 to 300,000 clones, with about 83% observed a single time. Cohort assignment relied on participant-reported clinical history. The sample taken for sequencing was PBMCs or T cells enriched from blood (not recorded which). The V gene is TRBV6-2 or TRBV6-3, the J gene TRBJ2-2, with D unresolved. The clonotype originates from a woman aged 40 to 50 who had been exposed to COVID-19. This chain's CDR3 is CASSYLTGELFF. The CDR3 coding sequence is TGTGCCAGCAGTTACTTAACCGGGGAGCTGTTTTTT.